This TCR beta chain derives from a study of T cell repertoires in cytomegalovirus infection. Study-wide background: Selected CMV epitopes included recently identified HLA-C-restricted ones as well as well-studied HLA-B-restricted ones. Through public TCR beta signatures, both CMV infection and matching HLA type were indicated.

On this clonotype: Its antigen remains unknown.

From the reads, TCRdb called clonotypes with MiXCR, one entry per CDR3 protein. Here the sample spans about 900,000 distinct CDR3 sequences, 31% being singletons. The study's findings and limits: Accumulated public TCR beta family frequency recognized individuals carrying CMV together with the relevant HLA. The ex vivo response was dominated by HLA-C-restricted CMV-specific TCR beta clonotypes.

V shed 3 bases, J shed 5 bases, and the junction held 3 bases outside the gene matches. CDR3 size: 14 residues. Germline assignment: CDR1 LNHDA and CDR2 SQIVND (reference sequence). The sequence derives from a human donor in good health (CMV status not recorded). Some clones in this sample may be carry-over from other donors' samples. The source was cultured CD8+ T cells from PBMCs, collected from culture after CMV antigen stimulation. This chain connects TRBV19 to TRBJ2-7; the match to TRBD1 covers 11 bases. The CDR3 loop is CASSIGQGANEQYF. DNA of the CDR3: TGTGCCAGTAGTATTGGACAGGGGGCGAACGAGCAGTACTTC.